This T cell receptor beta chain was identified during a study of shared clonotypes between healthy human individuals. Findings and limits, study-wide: Naive subsets generally had larger estimated richness than memory subsets.

Profiling relied on immunoSEQ multiplex PCR, and the TCRdb table lists in-frame clones only, not all of them. Of about 2.5 million clones detected, around 93% appear once; the ten largest clones hold 0.3% to 0.4%. Concerning this clone itself: Its target is not known.

Sequenced sample: naive CD4+ T cells from PBMCs. Subset defined: CD45RA+ positively selected. This sequence was found in a man between 18 and 29 years old in good health. Some clones in this sample may be carry-over from other donors' samples.

CDR3 in DNA: TGTGCCAGCAGCAGAGGACAAAGGGGGAACACTGAAGCTTTCTTT. Its translation is CASSRGQRGNTEAFF. V and J are TRBV2 and TRBJ1-1; possibly TRBD1 for D (5 bases). The CDR3 runs to 15 residues. Per germline, CDR1 SNHLY and CDR2 FYNNEI. With 6 bases removed from V and 1 base from J, the gap between germline ends came to 15 bases.